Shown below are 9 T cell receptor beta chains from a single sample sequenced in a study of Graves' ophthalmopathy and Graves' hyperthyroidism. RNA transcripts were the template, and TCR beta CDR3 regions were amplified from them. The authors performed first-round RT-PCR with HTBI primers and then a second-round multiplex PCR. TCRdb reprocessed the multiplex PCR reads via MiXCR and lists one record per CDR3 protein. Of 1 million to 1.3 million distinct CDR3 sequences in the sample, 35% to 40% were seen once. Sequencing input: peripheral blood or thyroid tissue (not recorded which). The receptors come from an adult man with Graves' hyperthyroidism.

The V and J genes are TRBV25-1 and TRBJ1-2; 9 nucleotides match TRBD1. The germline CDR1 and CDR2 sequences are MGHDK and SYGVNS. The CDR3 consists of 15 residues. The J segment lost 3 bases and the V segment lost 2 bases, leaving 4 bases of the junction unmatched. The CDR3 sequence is CASSETRTGDYGYTF. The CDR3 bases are TGTGCCAGCAGTGAAACCCGGACAGGGGACTATGGCTACACCTTC.

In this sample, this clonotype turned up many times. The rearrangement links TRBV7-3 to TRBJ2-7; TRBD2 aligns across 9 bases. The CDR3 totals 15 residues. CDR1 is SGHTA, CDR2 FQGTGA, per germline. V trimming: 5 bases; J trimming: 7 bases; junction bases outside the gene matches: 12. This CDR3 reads CASSLGVAGVGEQYF. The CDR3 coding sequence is TGTGCCAGCAGCCTCGGCGTAGCGGGGGTAGGGGAGCAGTACTTC.

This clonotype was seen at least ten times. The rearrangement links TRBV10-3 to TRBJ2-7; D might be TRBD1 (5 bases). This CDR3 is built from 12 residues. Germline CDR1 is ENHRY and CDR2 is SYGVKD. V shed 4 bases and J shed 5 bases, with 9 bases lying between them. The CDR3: CAISGGRNEQYF. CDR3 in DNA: TGTGCCATCAGTGGGGGCAGGAACGAGCAGTACTTC.

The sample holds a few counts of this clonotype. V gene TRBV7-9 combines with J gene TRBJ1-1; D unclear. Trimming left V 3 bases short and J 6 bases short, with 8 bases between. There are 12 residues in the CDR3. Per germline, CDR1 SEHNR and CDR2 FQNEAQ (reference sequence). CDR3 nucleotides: TGTGCCAGCAGCTTTGGGGAATCTGAAGCTTTCTTT. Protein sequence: CASSFGESEAFF.

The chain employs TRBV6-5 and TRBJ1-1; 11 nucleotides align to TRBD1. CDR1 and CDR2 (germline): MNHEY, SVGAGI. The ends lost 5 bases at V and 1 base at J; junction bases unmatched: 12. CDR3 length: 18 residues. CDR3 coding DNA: TGTGCCAGCAGTGAGCGACCCGGGACAGGGGGTAGGAACACTGAAGCTTTCTTT. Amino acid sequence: CASSERPGTGGRNTEAFF.

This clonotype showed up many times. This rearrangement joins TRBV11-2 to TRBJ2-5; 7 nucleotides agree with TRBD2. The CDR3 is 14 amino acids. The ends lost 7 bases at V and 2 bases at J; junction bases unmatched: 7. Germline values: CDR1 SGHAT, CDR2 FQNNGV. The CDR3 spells CASTYRREQETQYF. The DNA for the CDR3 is TGTGCCAGCACATACAGGCGGGAGCAAGAGACCCAGTACTTC.

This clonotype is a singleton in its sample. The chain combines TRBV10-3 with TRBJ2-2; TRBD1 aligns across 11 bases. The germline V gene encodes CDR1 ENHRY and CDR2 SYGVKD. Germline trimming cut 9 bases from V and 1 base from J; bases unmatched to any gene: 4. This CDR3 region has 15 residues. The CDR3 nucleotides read TGTGCCATGGGACAGGGGGACTTGAACACCGGGGAGCTGTTTTTT. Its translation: CAMGQGDLNTGELFF.

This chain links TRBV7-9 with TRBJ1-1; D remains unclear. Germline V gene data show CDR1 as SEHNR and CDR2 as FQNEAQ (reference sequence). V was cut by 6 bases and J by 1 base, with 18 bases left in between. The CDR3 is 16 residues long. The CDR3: CASRSDRVSSNTEAFF. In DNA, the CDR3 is TGTGCCAGCAGGTCCGATCGGGTTTCCTCGAACACTGAAGCTTTCTTT.

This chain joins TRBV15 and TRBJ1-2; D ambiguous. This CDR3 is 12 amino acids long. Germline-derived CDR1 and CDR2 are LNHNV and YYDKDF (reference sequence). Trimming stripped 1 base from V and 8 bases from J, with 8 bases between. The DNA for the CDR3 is TGTGCCACCAGCAGAGGGGGTCGCGGCTACACCTTC. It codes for CATSRGGRGYTF.